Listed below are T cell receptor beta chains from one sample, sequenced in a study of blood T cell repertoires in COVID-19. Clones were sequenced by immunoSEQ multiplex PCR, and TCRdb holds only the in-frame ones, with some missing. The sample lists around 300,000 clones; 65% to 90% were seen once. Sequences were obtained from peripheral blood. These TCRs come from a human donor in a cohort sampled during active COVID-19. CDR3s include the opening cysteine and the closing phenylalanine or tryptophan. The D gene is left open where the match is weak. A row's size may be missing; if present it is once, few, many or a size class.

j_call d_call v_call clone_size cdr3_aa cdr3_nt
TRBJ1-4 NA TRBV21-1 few CASSKGATTNEKLFF TGTGCCAGCAGCAAGGGGGCAACAACTAATGAAAAACTGTTTTTT
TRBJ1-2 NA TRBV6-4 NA CASTPDGGANYGYTF TGTGCCAGCACCCCCGATGGTGGAGCTAACTATGGCTACACCTTC
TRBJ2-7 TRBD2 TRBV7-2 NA CASSASGTLTYEQYF TGTGCCAGCAGCGCTAGCGGGACACTTACCTACGAGCAGTACTTC
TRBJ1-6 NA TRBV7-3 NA CASSLLGGSPLHF TGTGCCAGCAGCTTACTCGGGGGATCACCCCTCCACTTT
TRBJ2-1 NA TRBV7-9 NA CASSFGGAYNEQFF TGTGCCAGCAGCTTTGGAGGTGCCTACAATGAGCAGTTCTTC
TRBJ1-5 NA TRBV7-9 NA CASSLWTSDYSNQPQHF TGTGCCAGCAGCTTATGGACGTCAGACTATAGCAATCAGCCCCAGCATTTT
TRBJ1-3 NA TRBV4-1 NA CASGVGAYSGNTIYF TGCGCCAGCGGAGTGGGTGCGTACTCTGGAAACACCATATATTTT
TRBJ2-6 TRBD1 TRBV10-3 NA CAITPGQLSGANVLTF TGTGCCATCACGCCGGGACAGCTCTCTGGGGCCAACGTCCTGACTTTC
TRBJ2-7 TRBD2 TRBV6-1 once CASSDGLAGGQYEQYF TGTGCCAGCAGTGACGGACTAGCGGGGGGGCAATACGAGCAGTACTTC
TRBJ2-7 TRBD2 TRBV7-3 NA CASSLVAGGPLGEQYF TGTGCCAGCAGCCTCGTCGCGGGGGGGCCTCTAGGCGAGCAGTACTTC
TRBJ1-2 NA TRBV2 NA CASSVDTSVGYTF TGTGCCAGCAGTGTTGACACCTCAGTCGGCTACACCTTC
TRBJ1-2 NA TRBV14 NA CASSQDLTVDYGYTF TGTGCCAGCAGCCAAGATCTCACGGTCGACTATGGCTACACCTTC
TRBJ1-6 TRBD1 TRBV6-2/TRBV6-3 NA CASSYRDRVTNSPLHF TGTGCCAGCAGTTACAGGGACAGGGTAACCAATTCACCCCTCCACTTT
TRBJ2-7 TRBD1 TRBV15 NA CATSIEPTGVNEQYF TGTGCCACCAGCATCGAACCGACAGGGGTCAACGAGCAGTACTTC
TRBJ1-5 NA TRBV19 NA CASSISANQPQHF TGTGCCAGTAGTATTTCCGCGAATCAGCCCCAGCATTTT
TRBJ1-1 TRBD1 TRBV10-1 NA CASSESTGPSDTEAFF TGCGCCAGCAGTGAGTCGACAGGGCCTTCGGACACTGAAGCTTTCTTT
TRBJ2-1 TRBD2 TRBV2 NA CASSVQAGNPSDEQFF TGTGCCAGCAGTGTTCAAGCGGGGAATCCTTCGGATGAGCAGTTCTTC
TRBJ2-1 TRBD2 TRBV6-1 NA CASSERGGLQFRNEQFF TGTGCCAGCAGTGAACGGGGGGGCCTTCAGTTCCGCAATGAGCAGTTCTTC
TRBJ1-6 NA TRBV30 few CAWSREGNSPLHF TGTGCCTGGAGTCGGGAGGGCAATTCACCCCTCCACTTT
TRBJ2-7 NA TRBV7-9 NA CASSFPTEAYEQYF TGTGCCAGCAGCTTCCCGACAGAAGCCTACGAGCAGTACTTC
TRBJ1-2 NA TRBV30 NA CAWSSGPIENYGYTF TGTGCCTGGAGTTCAGGGCCAATAGAAAACTATGGCTACACCTTC
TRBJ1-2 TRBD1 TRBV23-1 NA CASSHLRRETGGGYTF TGCGCCAGCAGTCATCTTCGCCGGGAAACAGGGGGTGGCTACACCTTC
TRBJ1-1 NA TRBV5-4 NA CASSLGKSSGPGTEAFF TGTGCCAGCAGCTTGGGGAAATCTTCAGGGCCGGGCACTGAAGCTTTCTTT
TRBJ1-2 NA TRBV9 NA CASSGGLRQGNSRLYGYTF TGTGCCAGCAGTGGAGGTTTAAGGCAGGGGAATTCCCGCCTCTATGGCTACACCTTC